This TCR beta chain was recovered during a study of T cells in Graves' hyperthyroidism and ophthalmopathy. Study in general: The blood sample was taken at first diagnosis, before treatment began.

The germline V and J ends were trimmed by 5 bases and 2 bases, with 9 bases remaining between them. Germline V gene data show CDR1 as SGHDT and CDR2 as YYEEEE. The CDR3 extends over 13 amino acids. Researchers amplified the TCR beta CDR3 regions from RNA transcripts. Researchers ran a first-round RT-PCR on the TCR CDR3 using the HTBI primer set. TCRdb reprocessed the multiplex PCR reads via MiXCR and lists one record per CDR3 protein. The sample gives about 500,000 distinct CDR3 sequences, around 15% of which show up once; less than 30% is in the top ten. This clonotype was observed many times. Diagnostic assessment was based on clinical symptoms, serum thyroxine and TRAb, thyroid ultrasound and orbital computed tomography.

Sequencing input: blood. J is TRBJ2-3 and V is TRBV5-6; D not resolved. This TCR was sampled from a woman between 25 and 40 years old with Graves' ophthalmopathy. The CDR3 bases are TGTGCCAGCAGGGGGTATGACACAGATACGCAGTATTTT. Its translation: CASRGYDTDTQYF.